The 24 T cell receptor beta chains listed next were all sequenced from one sample in a study of identical twins. TCRdb re-derived calls from the 5' RACE reads in MiXCR, one entry per CDR3 protein. The table lists 600,000 to 700,000 distinct CDR3 sequences, about 20% of them singletons. This sample was also put to use in a study of T cells expressing NK-cell markers.

Input material: PBMCs. The receptors derive from a woman aged 18-30 years in good health.

This clonotype appeared a few times. This chain joins TRBV6-1 and TRBJ2-3; no clear D gene. The CDR3 has 13 residues. Between the trimmed V and J ends, which lost 6 bases and 7 bases, there was a span of 14 bases. In germline, CDR1 is MNHNS, CDR2 SASEGT. The CDR3: CASRILKINTQYF. The CDR3 DNA follows: TGTGCCAGCAGGATCCTTAAGATTAATACGCAGTATTTT.

CDR3 coding DNA: TGTGCCAGCAGTCCGGACGGGGAGATGGCCCAGTACTTC. It is translated as CASSPDGEMAQYF. The genes are TRBV27 and TRBJ2-5, with TRBD2 as a possible D gene (5 bases). CDR3 length equals 13 residues. V lost 5 bases to trimming and J lost 9 bases, with 16 bases between them. CDR1 and CDR2 from the germline V gene are MNHEY and SMNVEV (reference sequence).

The rearrangement links TRBV12-3 or TRBV12-4 to TRBJ2-3; D is uncertain. The germline V and J ends were trimmed by 6 bases and 4 bases, with 8 bases remaining between them. The CDR3 extends over 12 amino acids. As DNA, the CDR3 is TGTGCCAGCAGACGTGTCCCAGATACGCAGTATTTT. Its protein product is CASRRVPDTQYF.

This clonotype was found a few times. V usage is TRBV12-3 or TRBV12-4 and J usage is TRBJ1-2; D is unclear. The V end lost 0 bases, the J end lost 5 bases, and 10 bases lay between the germline ends. The CDR3 is 14 amino acids. The CDR3 DNA reads TGTGCCAGCAGTTTAGCAACGCCAACATATGGCTACACCTTC. It is translated as CASSLATPTYGYTF.

This clonotype was seen ten or more times. The chain combines TRBV6-2 or TRBV6-3 with TRBJ2-2; TRBD2 aligns across 10 bases. The CDR3 covers 15 residues. CDR1 and CDR2 (germline): MNHEY, SVGEGT. V lost 2 bases and J lost 3; bases outside the gene matches: 0. DNA of the CDR3: TGTGCCAGCAGTTACGGGACTAGCGACACCGGGGAGCTGTTTTTT. Its protein product is CASSYGTSDTGELFF.

The J gene is TRBJ1-1, the V gene TRBV12-3 or TRBV12-4; no clear D. The CDR3 spans 14 residues. The V gene lost 3 bases and the J gene lost 1 base, with 9 bases spanning the gap. The CDR3 DNA follows: TGTGCCAGCAGTTTGAGGCATACGAACACTGAAGCTTTCTTT. Translation: CASSLRHTNTEAFF.

The chain is built from TRBV7-8 and TRBJ1-1; D is undetermined. Germline loops: CDR1 SGHVS, CDR2 FQNEAQ. With 5 bases removed from V and 1 base from J, the gap between germline ends came to 14 bases. CDR3 length: 15 residues. CDR3 sequence: CASSPPPGRNTEAFF. In DNA, the CDR3 is TGTGCCAGCAGCCCGCCCCCGGGGAGGAACACTGAAGCTTTCTTT.

This clonotype was detected many times. The chain uses TRBV24-1 and TRBJ2-5, with D possibly matching TRBD2 (5 bases). The V end lost 2 bases, the J end lost 4 bases, and 10 bases lay between the germline ends. This CDR3 spans 14 amino acids. Germline assignment: CDR1 KGHDR and CDR2 SFDVKD. The CDR3 protein is CATSDSLEGETQYF. The CDR3 region has the DNA TGTGCCACCAGTGATTCCCTAGAGGGAGAGACCCAGTACTTC.

This clonotype was recorded many times. The rearrangement links TRBV27 to TRBJ1-2; 7 bases are a match to TRBD1. CDR1 and CDR2 from the germline V gene are MNHEY and SMNVEV (reference sequence). There are 14 residues in the CDR3. Germline trimming cut 4 bases from V and 0 bases from J; bases unmatched to any gene: 2. CDR3 bases: TGTGCCAGCAGTTGGGACAGTACTAACTATGGCTACACCTTC. Translation gives CASSWDSTNYGYTF.

This clonotype turned up a few times. The chain recombines TRBV20-1 with TRBJ2-7; TRBD2 matches at 9 bases. V lost 0 bases to trimming and J lost 5 bases; unmatched junction nucleotides: 8. The CDR3 loop spans 15 amino acids. CDR1 and CDR2 (germline): DFQATT, SNEGSKA (reference sequence). CDR3 sequence reads: CSARDGASGINEQYF. DNA for the CDR3: TGCAGTGCTAGAGATGGGGCTAGCGGGATAAACGAGCAGTACTTC.

The chain uses TRBV20-1 and TRBJ2-1; 7 bases are shared with TRBD1. The CDR3 has 15 residues. Germline V gene data show CDR1 as DFQATT and CDR2 as SNEGSKA (reference sequence). With 6 bases clipped from V and 8 bases from J, the junction kept 16 bases outside the gene matches. Here the CDR3 DNA reads TGCAGTGCCACGACAGGGTATCGTGGAACATATGAGCAGTTCTTC. The encoded protein is CSATTGYRGTYEQFF.

This clonotype was counted only a few times. The chain is built from TRBV20-1 and TRBJ2-2; D gene unclear. The germline V gene encodes CDR1 DFQATT and CDR2 SNEGSKA (reference sequence). Trimming stripped 5 bases from V and 2 bases from J, with 9 bases between. The CDR3 sequence is 13 residues long. CDR3 amino acids: CSAAAPNTGELFF. CDR3 nucleotide sequence: TGCAGTGCTGCGGCCCCTAACACCGGGGAGCTGTTTTTT.

This rearrangement joins TRBV20-1 to TRBJ1-2; D remains unclear. Germline assignment: CDR1 DFQATT and CDR2 SNEGSKA (reference sequence). The germline V and J ends were trimmed by 6 bases and 7 bases, with 15 bases remaining between them. The CDR3 is 12 residues long. Here the CDR3 reads CSALTDYGGYTF. CDR3 coding DNA: TGCAGTGCCTTGACCGATTATGGTGGCTACACCTTC.

This clonotype has a handful of counts. J is TRBJ2-1 and V is TRBV6-1, with no clear D. The V end lost 2 bases, the J end lost 15 bases, and 8 bases lay between the germline ends. The CDR3 is made up of 10 amino acids. Germline values: CDR1 MNHNS, CDR2 SASEGT. CDR3 loop: CASSELRPFF. The DNA for the CDR3 is TGTGCCAGCAGTGAATTACGGCCGTTCTTC.

The chain combines TRBV20-1 with TRBJ2-1; D not certain. Trimming cost V 3 bases and J 7 bases, with 10 bases left between them. The germline V gene encodes CDR1 DFQATT and CDR2 SNEGSKA (reference sequence). This CDR3 has 12 residues. The CDR3 DNA reads as TGCAGTGCTAGTAAACCTCAAAATGAGCAGTTCTTC. It encodes CSASKPQNEQFF.

This clonotype occurred a few times. This sequence joins TRBV6-1 and TRBJ2-1; D perhaps matches TRBD1 (6 bases). This CDR3 has 14 amino acids. V lost 6 bases, J lost 2 bases, and 11 bases lay in between. Germline-derived CDR1 and CDR2 are MNHNS and SASEGT. This CDR3 reads CASRGAPTYNEQFF. CDR3 coding DNA: TGTGCCAGCAGGGGGGCGCCTACCTACAATGAGCAGTTCTTC.

This clonotype was seen many times. The rearrangement links TRBV4-1 to TRBJ2-7, with 9 bases fitting TRBD1. Germline CDR1 and CDR2: MGHRA and YSYEKL. V trimming: 4 bases; J trimming: 3 bases; junction bases outside the gene matches: 7. The CDR3 extends over 15 amino acids. The CDR3 sequence: CASSLAVGQGYEQYF. The CDR3 nucleotides read TGCGCCAGCAGCCTCGCGGTGGGACAGGGCTACGAGCAGTACTTC.

The gene calls are TRBV20-1 and TRBJ2-5, with D possibly being TRBD2 (6 bases). The CDR3 is 13 amino acids. The ends were cut back, 7 bases at V and 5 bases at J, with 17 bases in the middle. Germline CDR1 and CDR2: DFQATT and SNEGSKA (reference sequence). The DNA for the CDR3 is TGCAGTGGCAGACTAGTCGCTCACGAGACCCAGTACTTC. Its translation is CSGRLVAHETQYF.

This clonotype was picked up a small number of times. The chain recombines TRBV10-3 with TRBJ2-1; D is possibly TRBD1 or TRBD2 (7 bases each). The germline V and J ends were trimmed by 11 bases and 6 bases, with 14 bases remaining between them. There are 12 residues in the CDR3. CDR1 is ENHRY, CDR2 SYGVKD, per germline. The CDR3 DNA reads as TGTGCCTCCAGGGGGGGAATCAATGAGCAGTTCTTC. As protein: CASRGGINEQFF.

This clonotype showed up just a few times. V usage is TRBV20-1 and J usage is TRBJ2-1; no definite D call. Trimming took 1 base from V and 0 from J, leaving 16 bases between them. Germline lookup yields CDR1 DFQATT and CDR2 SNEGSKA (reference sequence). CDR3 length: 17 amino acids. The CDR3 DNA reads as TGCAGTGCTAGAGCCCACGGGTCGGGCGGCTCCTACAATGAGCAGTTCTTC. This encodes CSARAHGSGGSYNEQFF.

V is TRBV27 and J is TRBJ1-2; D may be TRBD1 (5 bases). CDR3 length: 14 amino acids. Per the germline V gene, CDR1 is MNHEY and CDR2 is SMNVEV (reference sequence). V lost 3 bases to trimming and J lost 8 bases, with 16 bases between them. The CDR3 DNA reads TGTGCCAGCAGTTTTTTATCCCGGGGGTACGGCTACACCTTC. Its translation is CASSFLSRGYGYTF.

The chain combines TRBV3-1 with TRBJ2-7; D might be TRBD2 (6 bases). V lost 0 bases, J lost 2 bases, and 11 bases lay in between. CDR1 and CDR2 from the germline V gene are LGHDT and YNNKEL (reference sequence). CDR3 length: 15 amino acids. The CDR3 nucleotides read TGTGCCAGCAGCCAAGAATTACTAGCAGCCTACGAGCAGTACTTC. It yields the protein CASSQELLAAYEQYF.

This clonotype came up a few times. The chain recombines TRBV6-1 with TRBJ2-7; a possible D gene is TRBD2 (5 bases). The CDR3 has 16 amino acids. Trimming removed 7 bases from V and 1 base from J, with 20 bases in between. The germline CDR1 and CDR2 sequences are MNHNS and SASEGT. This chain's CDR3 is CASTYGGSTGSYEQYF. CDR3 coding DNA: TGTGCCAGCACCTACGGTGGGTCGACGGGATCCTACGAGCAGTACTTC.

The genes are TRBV20-1 and TRBJ2-4; D tentatively fits TRBD1 or TRBD2 (5 bases each). The CDR3 spans 14 residues. Per germline, CDR1 DFQATT and CDR2 SNEGSKA (reference sequence). Between the trimmed V and J ends, which lost 6 bases and 2 bases, there was a span of 14 bases. This chain's CDR3 is CSALGTGSKNIQYF. CDR3 nucleotides: TGCAGTGCCCTCGGGACGGGGTCCAAAAACATTCAGTACTTC.